The present T cell receptor beta chain was sequenced within a study of cytotoxic CD8 clonotypes in ibrutinib-treated CLL. Across the study: Patients: more than nine relapsed/refractory, roughly 15 treatment-naive, 17 to 18 IGHV unmutated.

Whole-study results and caveats: Public clonotypes proved infrequent, and on treatment they shrank or remained steady.

Method: immunoSEQ multiplex PCR; TCRdb's copy keeps in-frame clones and lacks some. The repertoire has about 130,000 clones, roughly 80% of them found once; the top ten carry about 3.3%. The germline CDR1 and CDR2 sequences are SGHVS and FNYEAQ. This CDR3 is 14 amino acids long. As regards this clone: Antigen specificity is unknown.

The source of this sequence is a human donor with chronic lymphocytic leukemia. The sample in question was PBMCs, obtained after 24 months of ibrutinib treatment. The chain links TRBV7-6 to TRBJ2-5; 8 bases line up with TRBD1. TRBJ2-7 matches the DNA end more closely, so the J call is doubtful. CDR3 amino acids: CASSRGTGSYEQYF. The CDR3, as DNA: TGTGCCAGCAGCCGTGGGACAGGCTCCTACGAGCAGTACTTC.